The 27 T cell receptor beta chains listed next were all sequenced from one sample in a study of spatial heterogeneity in lung cancer. Time point: blood at routine non-recurrence follow-up after resection. The study sequenced unsorted whole RNA from tumor, nontumor lung or frozen PBMC. TCRdb used MiXCR to reprocess the 5' RACE reads, holding one entry per CDR3 protein. Of around 110,000 distinct CDR3 sequences in the sample, 12% were seen once. Sequencing was performed on PBMCs, taken at follow-up. The source is a male donor with early-stage non-small cell lung cancer.

The chain couples TRBV9 to TRBJ1-2; 7 bases match TRBD1. V was pared by 1 base and J by 5 bases, with 2 bases of the junction left unmatched. CDR1 SGDLS and CDR2 YYNGEE come from the germline V gene. The CDR3 sequence is 13 residues long. CDR3 region: CASSVSRGYGYTF. For the CDR3, the DNA is TGTGCCAGCAGCGTATCCAGGGGGTATGGCTACACCTTC. The complete variable domain, with remaining parts taken from reference TRBV9 and TRBJ1-2, reads DSGVTQTPKHLITATGQRVTLRCSPRSGDLSVYWYQQSLDQGLQFLIQYYNGEERAKGNILERFSAQQFPDLHSELNLSSLELGDSALYFCASSVSRGYGYTFGSGTRLTVV.

This clonotype was seen ten or more times. This rearrangement joins TRBV29-1 to TRBJ1-2; D unclear. The germline gives CDR1 SQVTM, CDR2 ANQGSEA. CDR3 length: 11 residues. The V end lost 6 bases, the J end lost 8 bases, and 13 bases lay between the germline ends. CDR3 loop: CSVLWSGGYTF. In DNA form, the CDR3 reads TGCAGCGTCCTATGGTCGGGAGGCTACACCTTC.

The sample holds a few counts of this clonotype. The chain employs TRBV7-2 and TRBJ2-1; no firm D call. Trimming pared 5 bases from V and 0 bases from J, leaving 11 bases between. Germline V gives CDR1 SGHTA, CDR2 FQGNSA. This CDR3 comprises 15 residues. This chain's CDR3 is CASSQYSSSYNEQFF. The CDR3 DNA reads TGTGCCAGCAGCCAATACAGTAGCTCCTACAATGAGCAGTTCTTC.

This rearrangement joins TRBV6-5 to TRBJ1-1; D gene uncertain. Germline CDR1 is MNHEY and CDR2 is SVGAGI. V lost 0 bases and J lost 1, with 9 bases in between. The CDR3 totals 15 residues. The CDR3: CASSYSREGNTEAFF. Here the CDR3 DNA reads TGTGCCAGCAGTTACTCGAGGGAGGGGAACACTGAAGCTTTCTTT.

This clonotype has only a few counts. The genes are TRBV25-1 and TRBJ2-3, with D perhaps assigned TRBD1 or TRBD2 (6 bases each). CDR3 length: 15 amino acids. Germline-derived CDR1 and CDR2 are MGHDK and SYGVNS. V gave up 5 bases and J gave up 1 base, with 13 bases separating them. CDR3 nucleotides: TGTGCCAGCAGTAAGGGGGGACCTCGCACAGATACGCAGTATTTT. Its protein product is CASSKGGPRTDTQYF.

This clonotype was recorded many times. V and J are TRBV7-2 and TRBJ2-1; no definite D call. The CDR3 is 13 amino acids. V dropped 2 bases and J dropped 4 bases, with 6 bases sitting between them. Germline CDR1 and CDR2: SGHTA and FQGNSA. The CDR3 DNA reads as TGTGCCAGCAGCTTAATCGCATACAATGAGCAGTTCTTC. It is translated as CASSLIAYNEQFF.

This clonotype has more than one count but fewer than ten. The genes are TRBV10-2 and TRBJ1-6; D is perhaps TRBD1 (5 bases). The CDR3 is made up of 13 amino acids. Trimming left V 5 bases short and J 7 bases short, with 9 bases between. Germline V gene lookup returns CDR1 WSHSY and CDR2 SAAADI. CDR3 protein: CASSPPGNSPLHF. As DNA, the CDR3 is TGCGCCAGCAGTCCCCCAGGGAATTCACCCCTCCACTTT.

The table lists this clonotype with many counts. The chain has TRBV25-1 and TRBJ1-5; 7 nucleotides line up with TRBD1. CDR1 and CDR2 (germline): MGHDK, SYGVNS. This CDR3 contains 15 residues. V gave up 3 bases and J gave up 6 bases; unmatched junction bases: 8. The CDR3 region is CASSDGGGGSQPQHF. DNA for the CDR3: TGTGCCAGCAGTGATGGGGGAGGGGGCAGTCAGCCCCAGCATTTT.

The chain recombines TRBV5-1 with TRBJ1-1; a possible D gene is TRBD1 (5 bases). In germline, CDR1 is SGHRS, CDR2 YFSETQ. The CDR3 length is 16 residues. Trimming shortened V by 0 bases and J by 4 bases, and 16 bases separated the two germline ends. CDR3 bases: TGCGCCAGCAGCTTGGCGGTAGGGGCCCGGGGCACTGAAGCTTTCTTT. Its translation is CASSLAVGARGTEAFF.

This chain joins TRBV10-2 and TRBJ2-7, with unresolved D. The CDR3 contains 13 residues. Germline loops: CDR1 WSHSY, CDR2 SAAADI. V was shortened by 3 bases and J by 4 bases, with 10 bases between the two germline ends. CDR3 sequence: CASSEDGVYEQYF. In DNA form, the CDR3 reads TGCGCCAGCAGTGAAGATGGGGTTTACGAGCAGTACTTC.

This clonotype was detected many times. The rearrangement links TRBV5-1 to TRBJ2-7; possibly TRBD2 for D (6 bases). Germline assignment: CDR1 SGHRS and CDR2 YFSETQ. The CDR3 consists of 14 residues. Trimming left V 2 bases short and J 0 bases short, with 9 bases between. Written as DNA, the CDR3 is TGCGCCAGCAGCTTTGGGGGGAGCTCCTACGAGCAGTACTTC. This sequence encodes CASSFGGSSYEQYF.

The rearrangement joins TRBV20-1 to TRBJ2-2; D unresolved. Germline CDR1 is DFQATT and CDR2 is SNEGSKA (reference sequence). The length of the CDR3 is 11 residues. CDR3 coding DNA: TGCAGCCTTCACCGCACCGGGGAGCTGTTTTTT. Protein product: CSLHRTGELFF.

J is TRBJ2-1 and V is TRBV12-3 or TRBV12-4; possibly TRBD1 or TRBD2 for D (5 bases each). The CDR3 consists of 13 residues. The V end was cut by 7 bases, the J end by 5 bases, with 12 bases between. CDR3 in DNA: TGTGCCAGCACCGCCCAGGGACACAATGAGCAGTTCTTC. Its protein product is CASTAQGHNEQFF.

The CDR3 coding sequence is TGTGCCAGCAGCGAGTATGGAGAGACCCAGTACTTC. This codes for CASSEYGETQYF. This sequence joins TRBV9 and TRBJ2-5, with D hard to call. Germline-derived CDR1 and CDR2 are SGDLS and YYNGEE. The V end was cut by 3 bases, the J end by 4 bases, with 7 bases between. The CDR3 runs 12 residues.

This clonotype appeared a few times. V is TRBV28 and J is TRBJ1-2; D is unclear. Deletions cut 5 bases from V and 5 bases from J, with 15 bases between. Germline values: CDR1 MDHEN, CDR2 SYDVKM. The CDR3 length is 14 residues. Here the CDR3 reads CASSLHSTPYGYTF. CDR3 bases: TGTGCCAGCAGTCTCCATTCAACCCCTTATGGCTACACCTTC.

This rearrangement joins TRBV5-1 to TRBJ2-7, with 11 bases matching TRBD1. Germline V CDR1 and CDR2: SGHRS, YFSETQ. The V gene end was trimmed by 4 bases and the J gene end by 4 bases; junction bases not matched to a gene: 7. The CDR3 runs to 15 residues. This chain's CDR3 is CASSDRDRGTYEQYF. In DNA, the CDR3 is TGCGCCAGCAGCGACCGGGACAGGGGGACGTACGAGCAGTACTTC.

This clonotype was detected ten times or more. This chain connects TRBV6-5 to TRBJ1-5; 7 nucleotides align to TRBD1. The CDR3 is 14 amino acids. Germline trimming cut 2 bases from V and 9 bases from J; bases unmatched to any gene: 7. Germline-derived CDR1 and CDR2 are MNHEY and SVGAGI. CDR3 in amino acids: CASSYGQAGLPQHF. In DNA form, the CDR3 reads TGTGCCAGCAGTTACGGACAGGCTGGCTTGCCCCAGCATTTT.

The table lists this clonotype with a few counts. This chain links TRBV27 with TRBJ2-5; 7 bases agree with TRBD1. The J segment lost 4 bases and the V segment lost 2 bases, leaving 7 bases of the junction unmatched. The V gene's germline CDR1 is MNHEY and CDR2 SMNVEV (reference sequence). This CDR3 comprises 15 residues. The CDR3 sequence is CASSLPDRVRETQYF. CDR3 bases: TGTGCCAGCAGTTTACCCGACAGGGTTAGAGAGACCCAGTACTTC.

This clonotype was counted at least ten times. V gene TRBV3-1 combines with J gene TRBJ2-3; D not resolved. V dropped 0 bases and J dropped 1 base, with 5 bases sitting between them. CDR1 is LGHDT, CDR2 YNNKEL, per germline (reference sequence). CDR3 length: 14 amino acids. The CDR3 sequence: CASSQELRTDTQYF. The CDR3 region has the DNA TGTGCCAGCAGCCAAGAATTACGCACAGATACGCAGTATTTT.

The chain links TRBV20-1 to TRBJ2-2, with a tentative D call TRBD1 (6 bases). The CDR3 is 14 residues long. Germline CDR1 and CDR2: DFQATT and SNEGSKA (reference sequence). V lost 6 bases to trimming and J lost 5 bases, with 16 bases between them. CDR3: CSATGTRGTGELFF. DNA for the CDR3: TGCAGTGCCACCGGGACAAGGGGAACCGGGGAGCTGTTTTTT.

This clonotype was seen many times. The V and J genes are TRBV11-2 and TRBJ2-3; 10 nucleotides line up with TRBD1. V dropped 5 bases and J dropped 3; count of bases not matched to a gene: 5. CDR1 SGHAT and CDR2 FQNNGV come from the germline V gene. This CDR3 region has 15 residues. The CDR3 region is CASSLGTGVTDTQYF. In DNA form, the CDR3 reads TGTGCCAGCAGCCTTGGGACAGGGGTTACAGATACGCAGTATTTT.

CDR3 sequence (DNA): TGCAGCGTTGTCGGCGGAGGGGGAACTCTTAGCTACACCTTC. The encoded protein is CSVVGGGGTLSYTF. J is TRBJ1-2 and V is TRBV29-1; maybe TRBD1 (6 bases). Per the germline V gene, CDR1 is SQVTM and CDR2 is ANQGSEA. The CDR3 is 14 residues long. Trimming cost V 4 bases and J 9 bases, with 21 bases left between them. Complete variable domain (other parts from reference TRBV29-1 and TRBJ1-2): SAVISQKPSRDICQRGTSLTIQCQVDSQVTMMFWYRQQPGQSLTLIATANQGSEATYESGFVIDKFPISRPNLTFSTLTVSNMSPEDSSIYLCSVVGGGGTLSYTFGSGTRLTVV.

This clonotype was detected ten times or more. The V call is TRBV15, the J call TRBJ1-2; D gene uncertain. V gave up 0 bases and J gave up 5 bases, with 13 bases separating them. Per germline, CDR1 LNHNV and CDR2 YYDKDF (reference sequence). The CDR3 sequence is 15 residues long. Written as DNA, the CDR3 is TGTGCCACCAGCAGAGATCGAGATCCTTGGTATGGCTACACCTTC. It encodes CATSRDRDPWYGYTF.

In its sample, this clonotype was seen many times. The chain combines TRBV4-1 with TRBJ2-7; 7 bases fit TRBD1. The CDR3 loop spans 13 amino acids. Germline lookup yields CDR1 MGHRA and CDR2 YSYEKL. J gave up 5 bases and V 3 bases, and 4 bases lay outside the gene matches. CDR3 in amino acids: CASSHPTGDEQYF. As DNA, the CDR3 is TGCGCCAGCAGCCACCCCACAGGGGACGAGCAGTACTTC.

There are a few counts of this clonotype. The chain employs TRBV5-1 and TRBJ2-5, with 9 bases fitting TRBD2. V trimming: 0 bases; J trimming: 1 base; junction bases outside the gene matches: 13. The CDR3 is 19 residues long. CDR1 and CDR2 (germline): SGHRS, YFSETQ. CDR3 sequence (DNA): TGCGCCAGCAGCTTGGACCTCGCGCGGGGGGGCCGGGTCCAAGAGACCCAGTACTTC. Translation: CASSLDLARGGRVQETQYF.

The chain couples TRBV10-2 to TRBJ1-1; D call uncertain. Germline CDR1 is WSHSY and CDR2 is SAAADI. V was pared by 5 bases and J by 0 bases, with 13 bases between. The CDR3 has 15 amino acids. CDR3 loop: CASSKRNPMNTEAFF. The CDR3 bases are TGCGCCAGCAGTAAGCGGAACCCTATGAACACTGAAGCTTTCTTT.

This clonotype has a count of ten or more. This chain connects TRBV5-6 to TRBJ1-1; 7 bases line up with TRBD1. J lost 5 bases, V lost 1 base, and 2 bases had no gene match. Germline V gene sequence: CDR1 SGHDT, CDR2 YYEEEE. CDR3 length: 13 amino acids. The CDR3 protein is CASSLRGRTEAFF. The CDR3 region has the DNA TGTGCCAGCAGCTTGAGGGGGCGGACTGAAGCTTTCTTT.